Each of the 17 T cell receptor beta chains below was sequenced from the same sample in a study of neurological immune-mediated disorders. TCRdb redid the calling of the 5' RACE reads with MiXCR, one entry per CDR3 protein. The sample records 45,000 to 65,000 distinct CDR3 sequences, approximately 3.3% being singletons. Sample: PBMCs. Receptors were obtained from a man aged 35 to 55 with multiple sclerosis.

This clonotype showed up just a few times. This rearrangement joins TRBV5-1 to TRBJ2-7, with D perhaps TRBD1 or TRBD2 (6 bases each). This CDR3 region has 14 residues. Germline V lookup: CDR1 SGHRS, CDR2 YFSETQ. V gave up 6 bases and J gave up 3 bases, with 16 bases separating them. CDR3 residues: CASTTEQGGYEQYF. CDR3 in DNA: TGCGCCAGCACCACCGAACAGGGAGGCTACGAGCAGTACTTC. The full variable domain, completed using reference TRBV5-1 and TRBJ2-7, is KAGVTQTPRYLIKTRGQQVTLSCSPISGHRSVSWYQQTPGQGLQFLFEYFSETQRNKGNFPGRFSGRQFSNSRSEMNVSTLELGDSALYLCASTTEQGGYEQYFGPGTRLTVT.

This clonotype appeared many times. The chain couples TRBV12-3 or TRBV12-4 to TRBJ2-3; possibly TRBD1 for D (6 bases). The CDR3 spans 15 residues. The V end was cut by 3 bases, the J end by 1 base, with 11 bases between. Written as DNA, the CDR3 is TGTGCCAGCAGTTTTAGGACAGTCCGCACAGATACGCAGTATTTT. This encodes CASSFRTVRTDTQYF.

This clonotype was found a few times. CDR3 residues: CASSPGLAGHEQFF. The CDR3 DNA reads TGTGCCAGCAGCCCGGGGCTAGCGGGCCATGAGCAGTTCTTC. The chain employs TRBV7-2 and TRBJ2-1; 8 nucleotides agree with TRBD2. The CDR3 contains 14 residues. Per germline, CDR1 SGHTA and CDR2 FQGNSA. V lost 5 bases, J lost 8 bases, and 8 bases stayed unmatched.

This clonotype was recorded a few times. The chain carries TRBV2 and TRBJ2-3; 8 bases are a match to TRBD2. Germline V gene lookup returns CDR1 SNHLY and CDR2 FYNNEI. The CDR3 totals 15 residues. The trim removed 6 bases at V and 0 bases at J, leaving 5 bases unmatched. The CDR3, as DNA: TGTGCCAGCAGACTAGCGGAGCTAAGCACAGATACGCAGTATTTT. This translates into CASRLAELSTDTQYF.

This clonotype was counted ten times or more. CDR3 loop: CASSLTAGATGELFF. CDR3 DNA: TGCGCCAGCAGCTTGACAGCGGGTGCAACCGGGGAGCTGTTTTTT. The V and J genes are TRBV5-1 and TRBJ2-2, with a possible D match to TRBD2 (6 bases). The germline V gene has CDR1 SGHRS and CDR2 YFSETQ. The CDR3 extends over 15 amino acids. Trimming took 1 base from V and 5 from J, leaving 12 bases between them.

This clonotype was counted ten times or more. The chain is built from TRBV12-3 or TRBV12-4 and TRBJ1-1, with TRBD1 matching over 9 bases. The trim removed 5 bases at V and 6 bases at J, leaving 7 bases unmatched. This CDR3 has 14 residues. The DNA for the CDR3 is TGTGCCAGCAGTAAAACAGGGGGCACGCCTGAAGCTTTCTTT. Protein sequence: CASSKTGGTPEAFF.

As concerns this clonotype: This may be a read error, as it is one base from a much larger clone. The chain employs TRBV28 and TRBJ2-4; TRBD2 matches 11 bases. There are 16 residues in the CDR3. Germline assignment: CDR1 MDHEN and CDR2 SYDVKM. The CDR3: CASSLAGGGSKKIQYF. CDR3 coding DNA: TGTGCCAGCTCGCTAGCGGGGGGTGGGTCCAAAAAAATTCAGTACTTC.

This clonotype showed up many times. The chain employs TRBV4-1 and TRBJ1-6; 8 nucleotides match TRBD1. Germline V lookup: CDR1 MGHRA, CDR2 YSYEKL. Trimming took 0 bases from V and 2 from J; bases not matched to a gene: 6. The CDR3 is 18 residues long. The CDR3 loop is CASSQDVRGPTYNSPLHF. In nucleotides, the CDR3 is TGCGCCAGCAGCCAAGATGTCAGGGGGCCGACCTATAATTCACCCCTCCACTTT.

The sample holds many counts of this clonotype. This chain uses TRBV9 with TRBJ2-5; unclear D gene. CDR1 and CDR2 from the germline V gene are SGDLS and YYNGEE. V lost 3 bases, J lost 5 bases, and 2 bases lay in between. CDR3 length: 10 residues. This chain's CDR3 is CASSGETQYF. CDR3 nucleotide sequence: TGTGCCAGCAGCGGGGAGACCCAGTACTTC.

This clonotype has a count of ten or more. This chain links TRBV3-1 with TRBJ2-1, with TRBD2 matching over 10 bases. The CDR3 loop spans 14 amino acids. Germline CDR1 and CDR2: LGHDT and YNNKEL (reference sequence). The junction had 6 bases not matched to a gene; V was cut back by 4 bases and J by 9 bases. The CDR3 nucleotides are TGTGCCAGCAGCCGCAGGACTAGCGGCGCTGAGCAGTTCTTC. Its protein product is CASSRRTSGAEQFF.

This clonotype appeared many times. The V and J genes are TRBV20-1 and TRBJ2-5, with a weak D call TRBD1 (5 bases). V lost 3 bases and J 6 bases, leaving 11 bases between the germline ends. This CDR3 comprises 12 residues. Germline assignment: CDR1 DFQATT and CDR2 SNEGSKA (reference sequence). The CDR3 is CSASSRVKTQYF. The DNA for the CDR3 is TGCAGTGCTAGTTCCAGGGTCAAGACCCAGTACTTC.

This clonotype was counted many times. This chain links TRBV20-1 with TRBJ2-7, with TRBD1 matching 8 bases. The V segment lost 1 base and the J segment 5 bases; nucleotides outside the gene matches: 7. Per the germline V gene, CDR1 is DFQATT and CDR2 is SNEGSKA (reference sequence). This CDR3 comprises 14 residues. CDR3 residues: CSARADDRGDEQYF. As DNA, the CDR3 is TGCAGTGCTAGAGCCGACGACAGGGGTGACGAGCAGTACTTC.

This clonotype has a count of ten or more. The gene calls are TRBV5-1 and TRBJ2-3, with D perhaps being TRBD1 or TRBD2 (5 bases each). CDR1 is SGHRS and CDR2 is YFSETQ in the germline V gene. The V end was cut by 1 base, the J end by 0 bases, with 15 bases between. There are 17 residues in the CDR3. In DNA form, the CDR3 reads TGCGCCAGCAGCTTGACCTCCGGGACCGCGAGCACAGATACGCAGTATTTT. Its protein is CASSLTSGTASTDTQYF.

In its sample, this clonotype was seen many times. V usage is TRBV7-9 and J usage is TRBJ2-3; no clear D. The CDR3 totals 15 residues. Germline V lookup: CDR1 SEHNR, CDR2 FQNEAQ (reference sequence). Trimming left V 5 bases short and J 0 bases short, with 12 bases between. The CDR3 is CASSQSTASTDTQYF. The CDR3 DNA follows: TGTGCCAGCAGCCAGTCGACGGCTAGCACAGATACGCAGTATTTT.

Only a few counts were recorded for this clonotype. One end of the junction is discordant with germline, which a read error may explain. The V gene is TRBV14, the J gene TRBJ1-6; 9 bases agree with TRBD1. The CDR3 sequence is 15 residues long. The germline V gene has CDR1 SGHDN and CDR2 FVKESK. The CDR3 is CASSQDGTGRSPLNF. The CDR3 coding sequence is TGTGCCAGCAGCCAAGATGGGACAGGGCGTTCACCCCTCAACTTT.

This clonotype has at least ten counts. The chain couples TRBV7-9 to TRBJ1-1; D call uncertain. This CDR3 is 11 amino acids long. The V and J ends lost 5 bases and 6 bases respectively, with 7 bases between them. Looked up from germline, CDR1 is SEHNR and CDR2 is FQNEAQ (reference sequence). CDR3 residues: CASSREAEAFF. CDR3 nucleotides: TGTGCCAGCAGCAGGGAGGCTGAAGCTTTCTTT.

In its sample, this clonotype was seen many times. The chain carries TRBV5-1 and TRBJ1-5, with 7 bases lining up with TRBD1. The CDR3 is made up of 13 amino acids. Per the germline V gene, CDR1 is SGHRS and CDR2 is YFSETQ. Trimming removed 4 bases from V and 7 bases from J; junction bases left unmatched: 5. This CDR3 reads CASSRTGSQPQHF. The CDR3 DNA is TGCGCCAGCAGCCGGACAGGTAGCCAGCCCCAGCATTTT. Full variable domain (remainder filled in from reference TRBV5-1 and TRBJ1-5): KAGVTQTPRYLIKTRGQQVTLSCSPISGHRSVSWYQQTPGQGLQFLFEYFSETQRNKGNFPGRFSGRQFSNSRSEMNVSTLELGDSALYLCASSRTGSQPQHFGDGTRLSIL.